Listed here are 32 T cell receptor beta chains from one sample, sequenced in a study of blood T cell repertoires in COVID-19. Clones were sequenced by immunoSEQ multiplex PCR, and TCRdb holds only the in-frame ones, with some missing. The sample has 90,000 to 120,000 clones, almost 85% seen once. Specimen: peripheral blood. These receptors all stem from a human donor in a cohort sampled during active COVID-19.

J is TRBJ1-1 and V is TRBV12-3 or TRBV12-4, with TRBD1 matching 8 bases. CDR3 length: 13 residues. Unmatched junction bases numbered 4, after V lost 5 bases and J lost 5 bases. The CDR3, as DNA: TGTGCCAGCAGTCGACAGGGGCGGACTGAAGCTTTCTTT. Translated: CASSRQGRTEAFF.

CDR3 sequence reads: CASSDLGGRGNNEQFF. As DNA, the CDR3 is TGTGCCAGCAGTGATTTGGGCGGGAGGGGTAACAATGAGCAGTTCTTC. The chain links TRBV6-1 to TRBJ2-1; TRBD2 matches 9 bases. This CDR3 is built from 16 residues. J gave up 5 bases and V 3 bases, and 8 bases lay outside the gene matches. Germline V gene data show CDR1 as MNHNS and CDR2 as SASEGT.

CDR3 bases: TGTGCCAGCAGGGAGGTTTTCTCAGGCGGGGAGCTGTTTTTT. It translates to CASREVFSGGELFF. The chain couples TRBV19 to TRBJ2-2; maybe TRBD2 (6 bases). The CDR3 is 14 amino acids. Germline V lookup: CDR1 LNHDA, CDR2 SQIVND (reference sequence). Trimming took off 9 bases at V and 7 bases at J, with 18 bases between the two ends. Variable domain in full (rest from reference TRBV19 and TRBJ2-2): DGGITQSPKYLFRKEGQNVTLSCEQNLNHDAMYWYRQDPGQGLRLIYYSQIVNDFQKGDIAEGYSVSREKKESFPLTVTSAQKNPTAFYLCASREVFSGGELFFGEGSRLTVL.

The chain uses TRBV6-6 and TRBJ2-5, with a weak D call TRBD2 (6 bases). This CDR3 comprises 15 residues. Trimming removed 6 bases at V and 5 bases at J, with 19 bases between. The germline gives CDR1 MNHNY, CDR2 SVGAGI (reference sequence). CDR3 sequence: CASSQAGFVGETQYF. The CDR3 nucleotides are TGTGCCAGCAGCCAGGCGGGATTCGTGGGTGAGACCCAGTACTTC.

The chain links TRBV7-2 to TRBJ2-1; the D gene is possibly TRBD1 (6 bases). V was clipped by 8 bases and J by 3 bases, with 14 bases between them. Germline values: CDR1 SGHTA, CDR2 FQGNSA. This CDR3 is built from 14 residues. CDR3 in DNA: TGTGCCAGCGACCTTCAGGGGCTCTACAATGAGCAGTTCTTC. Protein sequence: CASDLQGLYNEQFF.

The genes are TRBV27 and TRBJ2-2, with 13 bases fitting TRBD2. With V trimmed by 0 bases and J by 4 bases, 5 bases remained unmatched. CDR3 length: 18 residues. Germline CDR1 MNHEY, CDR2 SMNVEV (reference sequence). CDR3 amino acids: CASSLSGGLAGRTGELFF. CDR3 DNA sequence: TGTGCCAGCAGTTTATCGGGGGGACTAGCGGGGCGCACCGGGGAGCTGTTTTTT.

The chain combines TRBV7-2 with TRBJ2-3; 7 nucleotides align to TRBD1. Germline CDR1 SGHTA, CDR2 FQGNSA. The CDR3 sequence is 16 residues long. V was clipped by 6 bases and J by 0 bases; unmatched bases: 9. CDR3 in amino acids: CASRRGGGVSTDTQYF. The CDR3 DNA follows: TGTGCCAGCAGGAGAGGGGGCGGAGTGAGCACAGATACGCAGTATTTT.

Only one count was recorded for this clone. The rearrangement links TRBV6-5 to TRBJ2-7; 8 nucleotides line up with TRBD1. The CDR3 loop spans 14 amino acids. Germline V gene lookup returns CDR1 MNHEY and CDR2 SVGAGI. Losses at the gene ends were 6 bases for V and 1 base for J; bases not matched to a gene: 5. CDR3 sequence: CASSRNRGSYEQYF. DNA of the CDR3: TGTGCCAGCAGCCGAAACAGGGGGTCCTACGAGCAGTACTTC.

The chain carries TRBV6-5 and TRBJ2-7, with a possible D match to TRBD2 (6 bases). CDR1 is MNHEY, CDR2 SVGAGI, per germline. Between the trimmed V and J ends, which lost 0 bases and 2 bases, there was a span of 11 bases. This CDR3 is built from 15 residues. CDR3 in DNA: TGTGCCAGCAGTTACTCCGGGACTGCACCCTACGAGCAGTACTTC. This codes for CASSYSGTAPYEQYF.

The V gene is TRBV5-1, the J gene TRBJ2-7; 10 bases fit TRBD1. The V segment lost 4 bases and the J segment 4 bases; nucleotides outside the gene matches: 5. Germline CDR1 and CDR2: SGHRS and YFSETQ. The CDR3 runs 14 residues. The CDR3 DNA follows: TGCGCCAGCAGCCCCGGACAGGGGGTGTACGAGCAGTACTTC. Translated: CASSPGQGVYEQYF.

The sample holds one count of this clone. The gene calls are TRBV3-1 (or the pseudogene TRBV3-2) and TRBJ1-5; perhaps TRBD1 as D (5 bases). Trimming removed 3 bases at V and 6 bases at J, with 18 bases between. The CDR3 spans 16 residues. CDR1 and CDR2 from the germline V gene are LGHDT and YNNKEL (reference sequence). CDR3 protein: CASSQTGLNSGQPQHF. The CDR3 DNA reads TGTGCCAGCAGCCAGACGGGACTCAATAGCGGTCAGCCCCAGCATTTT.

The chain has TRBV12-3 or TRBV12-4 and TRBJ1-1, with 8 bases fitting TRBD1. CDR3 size: 13 residues. V lost 3 bases to trimming and J lost 5 bases; unmatched junction nucleotides: 2. The CDR3 here is CASSLYRGTEAFF. In DNA, the CDR3 is TGTGCCAGCAGTTTGTACAGGGGGACTGAAGCTTTCTTT.

The V gene is TRBV27, the J gene TRBJ2-5, with TRBD1 identical over 7 bases. CDR3 length: 14 residues. Germline loops: CDR1 MNHEY, CDR2 SMNVEV (reference sequence). V was pared by 8 bases and J by 1 base, with 7 bases of the junction left unmatched. For the CDR3, the DNA is TGTGCCAGCTCACCCAAGGGGGCCCAAGAGACCCAGTACTTC. Its protein product is CASSPKGAQETQYF.

The J gene is TRBJ2-7, the V gene TRBV5-6; possibly TRBD2 for D (6 bases). V lost 3 bases and J 7 bases, leaving 17 bases between the germline ends. CDR1 is SGHDT, CDR2 YYEEEE, per germline. This CDR3 is built from 14 residues. As DNA, the CDR3 is TGTGCCAGCAGCTCCTTGAACGGGGCGGGGGAGCAGTACTTC. Its translation: CASSSLNGAGEQYF.

This chain uses TRBV2 with TRBJ1-1; TRBD1 agrees at 8 bases. The trim removed 7 bases at V and 1 base at J, leaving 5 bases unmatched. The CDR3 totals 14 residues. Germline loops: CDR1 SNHLY, CDR2 FYNNEI. The CDR3 here is CASNRQGSNTEAFF. CDR3 DNA sequence: TGTGCCAGCAACCGACAGGGGTCGAACACTGAAGCTTTCTTT.

The chain employs TRBV9 and TRBJ2-1; unclear D gene. Trimming shortened V by 0 bases and J by 4 bases, and 11 bases separated the two germline ends. Germline assignment: CDR1 SGDLS and CDR2 YYNGEE. There are 15 residues in the CDR3. The CDR3 region is CASSVGKFLYNEQFF. In nucleotides, the CDR3 is TGTGCCAGCAGCGTAGGCAAGTTCCTATACAATGAGCAGTTCTTC.

The chain has TRBV7-2 and TRBJ1-3; no firm D call. CDR3 length: 14 amino acids. CDR1 is SGHTA, CDR2 FQGNSA, per germline. Trimming removed 5 bases at V and 6 bases at J, with 14 bases between. The CDR3 loop is CASSPPPGKNTIYF. In DNA, the CDR3 is TGTGCCAGCAGCCCCCCACCAGGAAAAAACACCATATATTTT.

The gene calls are TRBV7-6 and TRBJ1-1, with D hard to call. Germline CDR1 and CDR2: SGHVS and FNYEAQ. The V and J ends lost 0 bases and 0 bases respectively, with 8 bases between them. The CDR3 contains 15 residues. CDR3 residues: CASSLAVTVNTEAFF. Here the CDR3 DNA reads TGTGCCAGCAGCTTAGCGGTCACAGTGAACACTGAAGCTTTCTTT.

The chain employs TRBV24-1 and TRBJ2-1; TRBD1 matches at 10 bases. Trimming removed 9 bases from V and 2 bases from J; junction bases left unmatched: 6. This CDR3 comprises 15 residues. Looked up from germline, CDR1 is KGHDR and CDR2 is SFDVKD. The CDR3 reads CATRGTGETYNEQFF. The CDR3 nucleotides read TGTGCCACCCGGGGGACAGGGGAAACCTACAATGAGCAGTTCTTC.

V gene TRBV5-1 combines with J gene TRBJ2-2; 9 bases map to TRBD1. V lost 0 bases, J lost 6 bases, and 15 bases stayed unmatched. The CDR3 has 19 amino acids. CDR1 and CDR2 from the germline V gene are SGHRS and YFSETQ. In DNA, the CDR3 is TGCGCCAGCAGCTTGGCCAGCTTTTCGGGACAGGGATTATCCGGGGAGCTGTTTTTT. Encoded protein: CASSLASFSGQGLSGELFF.

The chain has TRBV4-2 and TRBJ2-3, with TRBD2 identical over 9 bases. The CDR3 has 18 amino acids. The junction had 12 bases not matched to a gene; V was cut back by 4 bases and J by 1 base. Germline CDR1 and CDR2: LGHNA and YNFKEQ. This chain's CDR3 is CASSPQLASGIGTDTQYF. The CDR3 DNA follows: TGTGCCAGCAGCCCCCAGTTGGCTAGCGGGATTGGCACAGATACGCAGTATTTT.

The rearrangement links TRBV11-3 to TRBJ2-2; 7 bases are a match to TRBD2. V was pared by 5 bases and J by 1 base, with 13 bases of the junction left unmatched. Germline CDR1 and CDR2: SGHNT and YENEEA. The CDR3 covers 18 residues. In nucleotides, the CDR3 is TGTGCCAGCAGCCTACGCTCGGGCGAGCGGGGGAACACCGGGGAGCTGTTTTTT. Translated: CASSLRSGERGNTGELFF.

V is TRBV3-1 (or the pseudogene TRBV3-2) and J is TRBJ2-2; D may be TRBD2 (5 bases). Germline V CDR1 and CDR2: LGHDT, YNNKEL (reference sequence). The CDR3 spans 16 residues. Trimming removed 1 base at V and 6 bases at J, with 15 bases between. CDR3 residues: CASSQGSGGAAGELFF. CDR3 coding DNA: TGTGCCAGCAGCCAAGGAAGTGGAGGAGCGGCCGGGGAGCTGTTTTTT.

The chain carries TRBV19 and TRBJ2-1, with TRBD1 as a possible D gene (5 bases). CDR1 and CDR2 (germline): LNHDA, SQIVND (reference sequence). The CDR3 has 14 amino acids. The ends were cut back, 3 bases at V and 8 bases at J, with 14 bases in the middle. The CDR3 spells CASSIKGVWDEQFF. The CDR3 DNA follows: TGTGCCAGTAGTATTAAAGGGGTTTGGGATGAGCAGTTCTTC.

This chain uses TRBV7-8 with TRBJ1-4, with no clear D. The germline V and J ends were trimmed by 0 bases and 7 bases, with 9 bases remaining between them. Germline assignment: CDR1 SGHVS and CDR2 FQNEAQ. This CDR3 is 14 amino acids long. The CDR3 reads CASSLALGPEKLFF. CDR3 DNA sequence: TGTGCCAGCAGCTTAGCCCTAGGTCCTGAAAAACTGTTTTTT.

This rearrangement joins TRBV3-1 (or the pseudogene TRBV3-2) to TRBJ2-3; 10 nucleotides align to TRBD2. The CDR3 is made up of 16 amino acids. The V and J ends lost 4 bases and 3 bases, in that order; junction bases with no gene match: 7. Germline V gives CDR1 LGHDT, CDR2 YNNKEL (reference sequence). The CDR3 DNA follows: TGTGCCAGCAGCCTAATAGCGGGAGGCAGGACAGATACGCAGTATTTT. Residues: CASSLIAGGRTDTQYF.

The V gene is TRBV6-6, the J gene TRBJ1-2; D ambiguous. This CDR3 spans 13 amino acids. The germline CDR1 and CDR2 sequences are MNHNY and SVGAGI (reference sequence). Trimming took 0 bases from V and 8 from J, leaving 10 bases between them. The CDR3 region has the DNA TGTGCCAGCAGTTACTCTCTCGGGGAAGGCTACACCTTC. Amino acids: CASSYSLGEGYTF.

This clone was counted a few times. The chain uses TRBV5-4 and TRBJ1-6; D not certain. The CDR3 totals 16 residues. Germline assignment: CDR1 SGHNT and CDR2 YYREEE (reference sequence). Trimming removed 0 bases from V and 0 bases from J, with 7 bases in between. The CDR3 DNA sequence: TGTGCCAGCAGCTTGGGGCGGAGCTCCTATAATTCACCCCTCCACTTT. Its protein product is CASSLGRSSYNSPLHF.

The chain is built from TRBV7-2 and TRBJ2-7, with 8 bases lining up with TRBD1. V lost 3 bases and J lost 2; bases outside the gene matches: 6. This CDR3 comprises 15 residues. Germline V gene data show CDR1 as SGHTA and CDR2 as FQGNSA. The CDR3 protein is CASSFRQGFPYEQYF. The CDR3 nucleotides are TGTGCCAGCAGCTTTAGACAGGGGTTCCCCTACGAGCAGTACTTC.

The J gene is TRBJ1-1, the V gene TRBV7-9; D not resolved. The CDR3 has 13 amino acids. Between the trimmed V and J ends, which lost 3 bases and 4 bases, there was a span of 9 bases. CDR1 and CDR2 from the germline V gene are SEHNR and FQNEAQ (reference sequence). Here the CDR3 DNA reads TGTGCCAGCAGCTTCAAGGCGGGCACTGAAGCTTTCTTT. It is translated as CASSFKAGTEAFF.

This clone was observed a few times. The chain uses TRBV5-1 and TRBJ2-2; 7 bases line up with TRBD1. The V segment lost 1 base and the J segment 3 bases; nucleotides outside the gene matches: 6. The germline V gene has CDR1 SGHRS and CDR2 YFSETQ. The CDR3 is 16 amino acids. For the CDR3, the DNA is TGCGCCAGCAGCTTGCCCACAGGGGTAGACACCGGGGAGCTGTTTTTT. Amino acids: CASSLPTGVDTGELFF.

This clone was counted a single time. The V gene is TRBV12-3 or TRBV12-4, the J gene TRBJ1-6, with 7 bases matching TRBD1. V dropped 6 bases and J dropped 6; count of bases not matched to a gene: 2. The CDR3 runs 13 residues. CDR3: CASRGTVNSPLHF. The DNA of the CDR3 is TGTGCCAGCAGAGGGACAGTTAATTCACCCCTCCACTTT.